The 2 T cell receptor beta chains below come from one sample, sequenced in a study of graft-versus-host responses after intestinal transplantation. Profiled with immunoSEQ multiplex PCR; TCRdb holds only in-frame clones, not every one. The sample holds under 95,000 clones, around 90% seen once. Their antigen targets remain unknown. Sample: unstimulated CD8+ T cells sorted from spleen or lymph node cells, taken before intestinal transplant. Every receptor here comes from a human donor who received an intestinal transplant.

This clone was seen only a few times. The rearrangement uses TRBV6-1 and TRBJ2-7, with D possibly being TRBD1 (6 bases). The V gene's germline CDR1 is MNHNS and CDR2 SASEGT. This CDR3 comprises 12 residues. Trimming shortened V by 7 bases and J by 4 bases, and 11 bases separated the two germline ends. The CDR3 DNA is TGTGCCAGCATCAGGGGCCCTTACGAGCAGTACTTC. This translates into CASIRGPYEQYF.

Written as DNA, the CDR3 is TGTGCCAGCAGCCTCAGGGCCCTATTGCCCTACGAGCAGTACTTC. Residues: CASSLRALLPYEQYF. The chain uses TRBV5-8 and TRBJ2-7, with D possibly TRBD1 on 5 matching bases. Germline V gene lookup returns CDR1 SGHTS and CDR2 YDEGEE. V was trimmed by 4 bases and J by 2 bases, leaving 16 bases between them. The CDR3 totals 15 residues.